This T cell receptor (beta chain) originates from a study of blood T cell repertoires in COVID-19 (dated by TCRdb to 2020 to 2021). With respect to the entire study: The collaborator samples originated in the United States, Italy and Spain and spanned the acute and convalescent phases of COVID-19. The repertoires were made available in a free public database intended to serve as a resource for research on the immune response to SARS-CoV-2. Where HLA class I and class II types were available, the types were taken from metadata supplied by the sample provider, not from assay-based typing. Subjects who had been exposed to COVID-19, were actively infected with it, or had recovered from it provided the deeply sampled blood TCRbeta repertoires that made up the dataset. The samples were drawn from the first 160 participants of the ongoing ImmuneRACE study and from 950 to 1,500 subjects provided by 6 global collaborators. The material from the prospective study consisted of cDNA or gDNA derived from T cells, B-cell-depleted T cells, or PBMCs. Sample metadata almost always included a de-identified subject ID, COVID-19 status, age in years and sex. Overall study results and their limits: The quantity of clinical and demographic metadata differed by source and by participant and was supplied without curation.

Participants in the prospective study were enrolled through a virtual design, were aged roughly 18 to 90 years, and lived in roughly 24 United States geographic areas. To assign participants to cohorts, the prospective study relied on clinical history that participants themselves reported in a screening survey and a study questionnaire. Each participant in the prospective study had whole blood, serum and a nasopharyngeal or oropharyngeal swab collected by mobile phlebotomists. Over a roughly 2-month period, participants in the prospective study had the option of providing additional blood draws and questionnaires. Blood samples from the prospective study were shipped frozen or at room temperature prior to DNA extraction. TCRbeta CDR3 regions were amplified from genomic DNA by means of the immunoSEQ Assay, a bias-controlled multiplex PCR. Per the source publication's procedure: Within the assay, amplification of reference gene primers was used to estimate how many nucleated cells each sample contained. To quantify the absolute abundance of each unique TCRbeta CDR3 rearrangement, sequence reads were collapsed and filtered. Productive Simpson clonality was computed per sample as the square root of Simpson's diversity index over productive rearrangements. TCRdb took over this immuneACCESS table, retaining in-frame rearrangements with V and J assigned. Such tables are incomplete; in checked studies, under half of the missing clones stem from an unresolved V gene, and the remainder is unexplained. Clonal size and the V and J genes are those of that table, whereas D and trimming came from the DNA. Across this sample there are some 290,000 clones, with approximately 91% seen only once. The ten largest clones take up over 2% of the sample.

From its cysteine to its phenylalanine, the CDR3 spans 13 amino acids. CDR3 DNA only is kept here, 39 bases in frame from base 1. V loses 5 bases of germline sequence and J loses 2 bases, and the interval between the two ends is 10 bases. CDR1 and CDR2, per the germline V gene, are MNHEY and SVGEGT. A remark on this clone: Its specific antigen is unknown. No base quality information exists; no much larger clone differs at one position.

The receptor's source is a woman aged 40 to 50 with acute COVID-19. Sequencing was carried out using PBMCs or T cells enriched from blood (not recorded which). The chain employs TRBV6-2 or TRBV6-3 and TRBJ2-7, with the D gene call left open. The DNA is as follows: TGTGCCAGCAGTCCCGGGTTAACCTACGAGCAGTACTTC. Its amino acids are CASSPGLTYEQYF.